This T cell receptor (beta chain) was observed in a study of blood T cells in healthy people across ages. This CDR3 comprises 19 residues. V lost 2 bases, J lost 1 base, and 10 bases stayed unmatched. CDR1 SGHRS and CDR2 YFSETQ come from the germline V gene. Alongside a J-beta primer mix, a sample-barcoded 5' primer served in a second PCR lasting about 6 to 11 cycles. TCRdb re-called the 5' RACE reads with MiXCR, one entry per CDR3 protein. Altogether 1.5 million to 2 million distinct CDR3 sequences are present, around 50% being singletons, with the ten largest covering over 2%. Study findings and constraints: Age brought a roughly linear fall in TCR beta diversity measured per million T cells.

As regards this clonotype: Its matching antigen is unknown.

The chain recombines TRBV5-1 with TRBJ1-5; the match to TRBD1 covers 12 bases. This clonotype was obtained from a woman in her 40s in good health. Input material: blood. As DNA, the CDR3 is TGCGCCAGCAGCTTTACCGGGACAGGGGGCTTGGGGAGCAATCAGCCCCAGCATTTT. Translating gives CASSFTGTGGLGSNQPQHF.